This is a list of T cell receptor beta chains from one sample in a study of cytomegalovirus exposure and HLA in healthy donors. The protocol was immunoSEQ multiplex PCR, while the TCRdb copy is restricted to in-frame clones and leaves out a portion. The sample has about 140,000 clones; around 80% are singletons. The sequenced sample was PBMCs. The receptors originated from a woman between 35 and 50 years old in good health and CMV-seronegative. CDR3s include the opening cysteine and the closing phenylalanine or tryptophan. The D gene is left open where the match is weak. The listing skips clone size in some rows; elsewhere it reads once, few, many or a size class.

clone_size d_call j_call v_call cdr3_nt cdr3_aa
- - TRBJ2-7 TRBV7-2 TGTGCCAGCAGCCAAGGACACTACGAGCAGTACTTC CASSQGHYEQYF
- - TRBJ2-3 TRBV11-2 TGTGTCGTTGACGGAGGGAGCACAGATACGCAGTATTTT CVVDGGSTDTQYF
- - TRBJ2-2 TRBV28 TGTGCCAGCAGATTACAGGTCGGGGAGCTGTTTTTT CASRLQVGELFF
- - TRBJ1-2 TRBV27 TGTGCCAGCAGTCCGAGACAGGTCCCTATCGTCTATGGCTACACCTTC CASSPRQVPIVYGYTF
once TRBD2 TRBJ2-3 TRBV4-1 TGCGCCAGCAGCCCGGACCCCCTAGCGGGGGGAGATACGCAGTATTTT CASSPDPLAGGDTQYF
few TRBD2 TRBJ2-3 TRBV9 TGTGCCAGCAGCGTAGGGCGGGGGGGCCAAGATACGCAGTATTTT CASSVGRGGQDTQYF
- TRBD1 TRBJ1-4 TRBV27 TGTGCCAGCAGTTTAAGGGGGCAGGGTGGAACGGATGAAAAACTGTTTTTT CASSLRGQGGTDEKLFF
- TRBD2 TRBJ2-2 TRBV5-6 TGTGCCAGCAGCTTGGGGGGGGGAAGGACCGGGGAGCTGTTTTTT CASSLGGGRTGELFF
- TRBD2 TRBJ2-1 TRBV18 TGTGCCAGCTCACTCACCGGGGGGGCCTCTGTAGCGGGTGTCAATGAGCAGTTCTTC CASSLTGGASVAGVNEQFF
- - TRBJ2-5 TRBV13 TGTGCCAGCAGCTTAGCTCAAGGGAGGTTCCAGGAGACCCAGTACTTC CASSLAQGRFQETQYF
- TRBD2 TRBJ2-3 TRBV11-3 TGTGCCAGCAGCCGGGGACTAGCGGGGAGCACAGATACGCAGTATTTT CASSRGLAGSTDTQYF
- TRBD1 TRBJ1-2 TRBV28 TGTGCCAGCAGACCAAGCGGACAGGGTTTTGGCGGCTACACCTTC CASRPSGQGFGGYTF
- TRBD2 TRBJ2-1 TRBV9 TGTGCCAGCAGCGCTTTAGCGGGAGAAATTAATGAGCAGTTCTTC CASSALAGEINEQFF
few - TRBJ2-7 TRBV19 TGTGCCAGTAGTATAAGGGGAGGATACGAGCAGTACTTC CASSIRGGYEQYF
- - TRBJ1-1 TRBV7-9 TGTGCCAGCAGGCTCTCGGGGGGAGCGAACACTGAAGCTTTCTTT CASRLSGGANTEAFF
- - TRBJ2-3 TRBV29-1 TGCAGCGCCGGCCGTCGACTAACCACAGATACGCAGTATTTT CSAGRRLTTDTQYF
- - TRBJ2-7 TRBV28 TGTGCCAGCAGTTTACTAGGGACACGGTCCTACGAGCAGTACTTC CASSLLGTRSYEQYF
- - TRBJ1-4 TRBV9 TGTGCCAGCAGCGTAGTGGGGGGGGCAAATGAAAAACTGTTTTTT CASSVVGGANEKLFF
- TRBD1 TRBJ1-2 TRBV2 TGTGCCAGCAGTGCCCAGACAGGGCGAAATGGCTACACCTTC CASSAQTGRNGYTF
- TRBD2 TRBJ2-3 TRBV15 TGTGCCACCAGCAGACCAGGGACTAGCGGGGGGGAACCGTATTTT CATSRPGTSGGEPYF
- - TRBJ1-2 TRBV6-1 TGTGCCAGCAGTGAAAGCGGGGGGCTGGGCGTGAGCTACACCTTC CASSESGGLGVSYTF
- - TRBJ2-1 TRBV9 TGTGCCAGCAGCCCCTTTAGCGGCCTTTCCTCCTACAATGAGCAGTTCTTC CASSPFSGLSSYNEQFF
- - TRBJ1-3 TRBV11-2 TGTGCCAGCAGCTTAGCAGGGTCTGGAAACACCATATATTTT CASSLAGSGNTIYF
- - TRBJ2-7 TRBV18 TGTGCCAGCTCACCAGGGGGCGGGTACGAGCAGTACTTC CASSPGGGYEQYF
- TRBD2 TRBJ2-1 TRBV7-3 TGTGCCAGCAGCTATAGCGGGGGATCGTACAATGAGCAGTTCTTC CASSYSGGSYNEQFF
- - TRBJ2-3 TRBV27 TGTGCCAGCAGAAAAATCAGAGGGGATACGCAGTATTTT CASRKIRGDTQYF
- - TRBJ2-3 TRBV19 TGTGCCAGTGGGCCTAGCGCTGGCACAGATACGCAGTATTTT CASGPSAGTDTQYF
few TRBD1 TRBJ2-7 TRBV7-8 TGTGCCAGCAGCTTAGTTGTCTCGCGGCAGGGGGCGTACTACGAGCAGTACTTC CASSLVVSRQGAYYEQYF
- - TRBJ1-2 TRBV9 TGTGCCAGCAGCGGCGAGCACTATGGCTACACCTTC CASSGEHYGYTF
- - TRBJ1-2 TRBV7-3 TGTGCCAGCAGCTTAACTCGCGACAGTAACTATGGCTACACCTTC CASSLTRDSNYGYTF
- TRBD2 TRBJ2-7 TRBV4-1 TGCGCCAGCAGCCAAGTTCTCAGCGGGGTTTCCTACGAGCAGTACTTC CASSQVLSGVSYEQYF
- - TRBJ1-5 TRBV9 TGTGCCAGCCCCATAGAGCGGAGCAATCAGCCCCAGCATTTT CASPIERSNQPQHF
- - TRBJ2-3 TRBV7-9 TGTGCCAGCAGCGGAGACTGGGACACAGGGACAGATACGCAGTATTTT CASSGDWDTGTDTQYF
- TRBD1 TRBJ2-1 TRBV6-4 TGTGCCAGCAGTGACTCCCCCGCACAGGGGGCCTACAATGAGCAGTTCTTC CASSDSPAQGAYNEQFF
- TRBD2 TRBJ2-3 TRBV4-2 TGTGCCAGCAGCCAAGAGTCGGCGGGAGGCGGAGATACGCAGTATTTT CASSQESAGGGDTQYF
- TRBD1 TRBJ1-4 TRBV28 TGTGCCAGCAGTAGAAGACAGGGGGCAATTGAAAAACTGTTTTTT CASSRRQGAIEKLFF
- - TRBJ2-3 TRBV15 TGTGCCACCAGGGGAGGAGACAGGGCAGCCACAGATACGCAGTATTTT CATRGGDRAATDTQYF
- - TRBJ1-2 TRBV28 TGTGCCAGCAGTTTGGGAGGGTCCTATGGCTACACCTTC CASSLGGSYGYTF
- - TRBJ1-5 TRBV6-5 TGTGCCAGCAGTTACGGAGAGAATCAGCCCCAGCATTTT CASSYGENQPQHF
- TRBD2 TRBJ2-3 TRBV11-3 TGTGCCAGCAGTACGACCGGGGGGGTCGATACGCAGTATTTT CASSTTGGVDTQYF
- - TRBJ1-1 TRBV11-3 TGTGCCAGCAGCCAAATAACAGGACCTGAAGCTTTCTTT CASSQITGPEAFF
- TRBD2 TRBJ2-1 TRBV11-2 TGTGCCAGCAGCTGGGGCCAAGCGGGAGGCGCCGACAATGAGCAGTTCTTC CASSWGQAGGADNEQFF
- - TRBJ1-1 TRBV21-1 TGTGCCAGCAGCGACTGCCGGGACATCACACCGAAGAACACTGAAGCTTTCTTT CASSDCRDITPKNTEAFF
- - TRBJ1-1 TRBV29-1 TGCAGCGTTTCCCAGGGATTGAACACTGAAGCTTTCTTT CSVSQGLNTEAFF
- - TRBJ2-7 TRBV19 TGTGCCAGTAGTATTGCGGCGGGGGCCCCCTACGAGCAGTACTTC CASSIAAGAPYEQYF
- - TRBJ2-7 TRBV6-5 TGTGCCAGCAGTTACGCCGGGACTGCCCCCTACGAGCAGTACTTC CASSYAGTAPYEQYF
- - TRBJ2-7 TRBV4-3 TGCGCCAGCAGCCACGTACTCACCTACGAGCAGTACTTC CASSHVLTYEQYF
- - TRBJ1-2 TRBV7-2 TGTGCCAGCAGCTTAGACGGCAGGGCCTATGGCTACACCTTC CASSLDGRAYGYTF
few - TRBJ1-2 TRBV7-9 TGTGCCAGCAGCCCCCCCTCGGAGAAACCTACGCACACCTTC CASSPPSEKPTHTF
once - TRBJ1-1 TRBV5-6 TGTGCCAGCAGCTTGCGAGGGCTCACTGAAGCTTTCTTT CASSLRGLTEAFF
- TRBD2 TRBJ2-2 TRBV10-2 TGCGCCAGCACCGGGGGGGCACGAGCCGGGGAGCTGTTTTTT CASTGGARAGELFF
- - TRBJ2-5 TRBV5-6 TGTGCCAGCAGCTCAATGGGCACAGGGACCCCTCAAGAGACCCAGTACTTC CASSSMGTGTPQETQYF
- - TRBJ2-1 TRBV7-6 TGTGCCAGCAGCTTAGTGCGGGACCCCTCCTACAATGAGCAGTTCTTC CASSLVRDPSYNEQFF
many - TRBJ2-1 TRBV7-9 TGTGCCAGCAGCTTAGTCAGGAATGAGCAGTTCTTC CASSLVRNEQFF
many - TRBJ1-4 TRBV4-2 TGTGCCAGCAGCCCTTCAGGTTCCGGGGTTAATGAAAAACTGTTTTTT CASSPSGSGVNEKLFF